This T cell receptor beta chain was found in a study of T cell repertoires in cytomegalovirus infection. The overall study: From public TCR beta signatures came an indication of both CMV infection and matching HLA type.

From the reads, TCRdb called clonotypes with MiXCR, one entry per CDR3 protein. The sample comprises around 330,000 distinct CDR3 sequences, roughly 16% of which are singletons, and 12% rests with the top ten. The study, taken as a whole, reports: The ex vivo response was dominated by HLA-C-restricted CMV-specific TCR beta clonotypes. Cumulative public TCR beta family frequency identified carriers of CMV plus the relevant HLA.

The length of the CDR3 is 15 residues. Germline CDR1 reads KGHSH; CDR2 reads LQKENI. Trimming removed 6 bases from V and 3 bases from J, with 15 bases in between. As regards this clonotype: Its target is unknown.

The chain has TRBV18 and TRBJ1-5; D is possibly TRBD1 (5 bases). This clonotype originated in a human donor in good health (CMV status not recorded). Some clones in this sample may be carry-over from other donors' samples. Specimen: PBMCs. CDR3 DNA sequence: TGTGCCAGCTCGCCCGGGGGGACGGACAATCAGCCCCAGCATTTT. Amino acids: CASSPGGTDNQPQHF.